This T cell receptor beta chain is drawn from a study of blood T cell repertoires in COVID-19. For the study at large: Samples representing acute and convalescent COVID-19 were sourced from the United States, Italy and Spain. T cells, B-cell-depleted T cells, or PBMCs supplied cDNA or gDNA.

Germline V CDR1 and CDR2: SGHNT, YENEEA. The CDR3 loop spans 14 amino acids. Losses at the gene ends were 5 bases for V and 4 bases for J; bases not matched to a gene: 5. Per the original methods: Nucleated cell number was recorded as an estimate derived from reference gene primer amplification. Sequenced by immunoSEQ multiplex PCR; TCRdb stores in-frame clones only, minus some. That table gives V, J and clone size, and the DNA gave D and trimming. The sample contains some 40,000 clones, around 90% of which appear only once. The chain uses TRBV11-3 and TRBJ2-7; 10 bases align to TRBD2. This TCR came from a man aged 55 to 69 with acute or convalescent COVID-19. Sequencing was performed on peripheral blood. CDR3 bases: TGTGCCAGCAGCGCCCTAGCGGGAGCTTACGAGCAGTACTTC. Translation: CASSALAGAYEQYF.